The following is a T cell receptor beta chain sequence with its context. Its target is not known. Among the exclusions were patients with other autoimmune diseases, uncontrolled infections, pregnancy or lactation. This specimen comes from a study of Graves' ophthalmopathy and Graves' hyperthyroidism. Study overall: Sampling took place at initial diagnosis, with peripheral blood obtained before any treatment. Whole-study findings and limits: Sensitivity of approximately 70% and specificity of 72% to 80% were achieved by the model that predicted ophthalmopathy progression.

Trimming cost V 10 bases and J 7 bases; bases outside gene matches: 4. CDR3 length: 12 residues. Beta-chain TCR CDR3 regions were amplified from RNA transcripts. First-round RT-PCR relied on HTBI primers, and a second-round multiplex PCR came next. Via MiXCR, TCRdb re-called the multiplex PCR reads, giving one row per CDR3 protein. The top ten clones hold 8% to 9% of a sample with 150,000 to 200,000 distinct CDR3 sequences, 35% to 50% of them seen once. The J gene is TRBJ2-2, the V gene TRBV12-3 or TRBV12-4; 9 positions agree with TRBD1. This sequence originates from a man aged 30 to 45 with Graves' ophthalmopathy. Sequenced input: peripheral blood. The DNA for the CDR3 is TGTGCCATACAGGGGGCGGTCGGGGAGCTGTTTTTT. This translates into CAIQGAVGELFF.